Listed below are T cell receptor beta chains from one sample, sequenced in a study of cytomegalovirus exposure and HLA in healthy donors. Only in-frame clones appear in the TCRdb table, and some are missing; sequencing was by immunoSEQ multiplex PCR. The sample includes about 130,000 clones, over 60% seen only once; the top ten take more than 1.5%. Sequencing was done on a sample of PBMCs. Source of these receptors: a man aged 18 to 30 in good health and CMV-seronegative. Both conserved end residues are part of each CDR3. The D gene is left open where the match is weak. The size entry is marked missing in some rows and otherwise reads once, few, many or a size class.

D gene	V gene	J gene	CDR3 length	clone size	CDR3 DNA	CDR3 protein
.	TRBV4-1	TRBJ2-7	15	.	TGCGCCAGCAGCCAAGGACATTCAGTATCTGGCGAGCAGTACTTC	CASSQGHSVSGEQYF
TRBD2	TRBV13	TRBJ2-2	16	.	TGTGCCAGCAGCTTAGGGACTAGCGGTAACACCGGGGAGCTGTTTTTT	CASSLGTSGNTGELFF
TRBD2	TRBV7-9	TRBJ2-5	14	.	TGTGCCAGCAGTCTAGCGGGAGTCCAAGAGACCCAGTACTTC	CASSLAGVQETQYF
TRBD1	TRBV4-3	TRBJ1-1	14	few	TGCGCCAGCAGCCGATTAGGGGGCCCCACTGAAGCTTTCTTT	CASSRLGGPTEAFF
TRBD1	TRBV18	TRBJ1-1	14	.	TGTGCCAGCTCACCGGGACAGGTGAACACTGAAGCTTTCTTT	CASSPGQVNTEAFF
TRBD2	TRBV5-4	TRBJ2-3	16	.	TGTGCCAGCAGCCTAGGACTAGCGGGCAGTGCAGATACGCAGTATTTT	CASSLGLAGSADTQYF
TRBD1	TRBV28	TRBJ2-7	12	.	TGTGCCAGCAGTCAGGACAGGGTTGGGCAGTACTTC	CASSQDRVGQYF
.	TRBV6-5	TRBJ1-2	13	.	TGTGCCAGCAGCCCCCGGGTCCTGTGGGGCTACACCTTC	CASSPRVLWGYTF
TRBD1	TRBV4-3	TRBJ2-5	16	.	TGCGCCAGCAGCCAAGATCAAGGGACAGACCAAGAGACCCAGTACTTC	CASSQDQGTDQETQYF
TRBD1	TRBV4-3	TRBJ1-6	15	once	TGCGCCAGCAGCCAAGAAGGGACAGGGTATTCACCCCTCCACTTT	CASSQEGTGYSPLHF
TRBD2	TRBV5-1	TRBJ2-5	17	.	TGCGCCAGCAGCTTGGTGGGGACTAGCGGCCCCCAAGAGACCCAGTACTTC	CASSLVGTSGPQETQYF
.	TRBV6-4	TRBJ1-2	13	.	TGTGCCACTAGGCAGTTAGGAAACTATGGCTACACCTTC	CATRQLGNYGYTF
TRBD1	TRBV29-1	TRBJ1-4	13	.	TGCAGCGTTTTAGGGACAGGGAATGAAAAACTGTTTTTT	CSVLGTGNEKLFF
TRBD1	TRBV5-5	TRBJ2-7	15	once	TGTGCCAGCAGCTCGGGGACAGTCTACTCCTACGAGCAGTACTTC	CASSSGTVYSYEQYF
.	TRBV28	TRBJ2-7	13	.	TGTGCCAGCAGCGGCGGTTCCTCCTACGAGCAGTACTTC	CASSGGSSYEQYF
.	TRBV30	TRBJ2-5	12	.	TGTGCCTGGAGTGTATCCGGGGAGACCCAGTACTTC	CAWSVSGETQYF
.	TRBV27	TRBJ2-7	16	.	TGTGCCAGCAGTTCCCTGGGGGACTCGCGCTCCTACGAGCAGTACTTC	CASSSLGDSRSYEQYF
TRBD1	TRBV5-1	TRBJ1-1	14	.	TGCGCCAGCGGCCACGGGACAGGGGGGACTGAAGCTTTCTTT	CASGHGTGGTEAFF
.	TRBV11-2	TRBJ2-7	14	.	TGTGCCAGCAGCTTAGACCCCAGCTCCTACGAGCAGTACTTC	CASSLDPSSYEQYF
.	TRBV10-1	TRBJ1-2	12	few	TGCGCCAGCAGTCCTCAGGGTGGAGGCTACACCTTC	CASSPQGGGYTF
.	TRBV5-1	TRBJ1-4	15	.	TGCGCCAGCAGCTCGGGAAGGGCAACTAATGAAAAACTGTTTTTT	CASSSGRATNEKLFF
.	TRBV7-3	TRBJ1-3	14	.	TGTGCCAGCAGCTCCGGACAGACCGGAAACACCATATATTTT	CASSSGQTGNTIYF
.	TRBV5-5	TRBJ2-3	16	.	TGTGCCAGCAGCTTGGGGGTTAGCGGAGCCACAGATACGCAGTATTTT	CASSLGVSGATDTQYF
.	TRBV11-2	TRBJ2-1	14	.	TGTGCCAGCAGCTTAGTCGCTAGCTACAATGAGCAGTTCTTC	CASSLVASYNEQFF
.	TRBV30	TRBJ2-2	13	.	TGTGCCTGGAGTTGGAGTACATCCGGGGAGCTGTTTTTT	CAWSWSTSGELFF
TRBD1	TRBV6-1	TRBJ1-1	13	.	TGTGCCAGCAGTCCGGGACAGGGGGGGATGGCTTTCTTT	CASSPGQGGMAFF
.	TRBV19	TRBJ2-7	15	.	TGTGCCAGTAATCAAGTGGGACAAGGAACCTACGAGCAGTACTTC	CASNQVGQGTYEQYF
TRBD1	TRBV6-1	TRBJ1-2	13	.	TGTGCCAGCAGCTCGACAGGGTCGCGTGGCTACACCTTC	CASSSTGSRGYTF
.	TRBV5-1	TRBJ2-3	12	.	TGCGCCAGCAGCCCTAACACAGATACGCAGTATTTT	CASSPNTDTQYF
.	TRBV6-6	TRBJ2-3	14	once	TGTGCCAGCAGTTCATATAGCGACACATATACGCAGTATTTT	CASSSYSDTYTQYF
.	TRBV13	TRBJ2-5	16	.	TGTGCCAGCAGCTTGAGTCTTGGGAGGAGGGAGGAGACCCAGTACTTC	CASSLSLGRREETQYF